These T cell receptor beta chains were read from a single sample in a study of blood T cell repertoires in COVID-19. TCRdb keeps only in-frame clones here, not all; method: immunoSEQ multiplex PCR. The table includes 250,000 or so clones, 84% detected once. What was sequenced was peripheral blood. These receptors originate from a man aged 55-75 years with acute or convalescent COVID-19. CDR3s include the opening cysteine and the closing phenylalanine or tryptophan. D genes are given only for firm matches. Expanded clones get a size class; other rows say once, few or many, or leave the size out.

TRBD2	TRBV5-6	-	TRBJ2-7	CASSFNPQTSGTIYEQYF	TGTGCCAGCAGCTTCAACCCCCAGACTAGCGGAACCATCTACGAGCAGTACTTC
-	TRBV4-2	-	TRBJ1-2	CASSQETGYYGYTF	TGTGCCAGCAGCCAAGAAACAGGGTACTATGGCTACACCTTC
-	TRBV7-2	few	TRBJ2-1	CASSLVAFQVEQFF	TGTGCCAGCAGCTTAGTTGCCTTTCAGGTCGAGCAGTTCTTC
-	TRBV5-1	-	TRBJ1-1	CASSLFQEAFF	TGCGCCAGCAGCTTGTTCCAGGAAGCTTTCTTT
-	TRBV5-1	-	TRBJ1-2	CASSLDIGASYGYTF	TGCGCCAGCAGCTTGGATATAGGGGCGTCCTATGGCTACACCTTC
-	TRBV6-5	-	TRBJ2-6	CASSRYSGANVLTF	TGTGCCAGCAGCCGGTACTCTGGGGCCAACGTCCTGACTTTC
TRBD1	TRBV5-1	-	TRBJ1-2	CASSLGQGESNYGYTF	TGCGCCAGCAGTCTGGGGCAGGGGGAGTCTAACTATGGCTACACCTTC
TRBD2	TRBV10-3	once	TRBJ2-3	CAISANIAGSTDTQYF	TGTGCCATCAGTGCCAATATAGCGGGGAGCACAGATACGCAGTATTTT
TRBD1	TRBV3-1/TRBV3-2	-	TRBJ1-2	CASSQNRGKNYGYTF	TGTGCCAGCAGCCAAAACAGGGGTAAAAACTATGGCTACACCTTC
TRBD1	TRBV5-1	-	TRBJ2-2	CASRDSRGNTGELFF	TGCGCCAGCCGGGACAGTAGGGGGAACACCGGGGAGCTGTTTTTT
-	TRBV7-9	-	TRBJ2-3	CASSLGDYRGTDTQYF	TGTGCCAGCAGCTTAGGCGACTATCGAGGGACAGATACGCAGTATTTT
TRBD1	TRBV27	once	TRBJ2-7	CASRPGQALGTVSYEQYF	TGTGCCAGCAGACCGGGACAGGCGTTGGGTACGGTCTCCTACGAGCAGTACTTC
-	TRBV2	once	TRBJ2-3	CASEASVSTDTQYF	TGTGCCAGCGAGGCGTCGGTTAGCACAGATACGCAGTATTTT
TRBD1	TRBV6-5	-	TRBJ2-1	CASSPTGGREQFF	TGTGCCAGCAGTCCGACAGGGGGCCGTGAGCAGTTCTTC
TRBD1	TRBV28	-	TRBJ2-2	CASKSSRDRLNTGELFF	TGTGCCAGCAAATCCAGTAGGGACAGGTTGAACACCGGGGAGCTGTTTTTT
-	TRBV27	-	TRBJ2-7	CASTDLRRSHFYEQYF	TGTGCCAGCACCGATCTCCGGAGGTCCCACTTCTACGAGCAGTACTTC